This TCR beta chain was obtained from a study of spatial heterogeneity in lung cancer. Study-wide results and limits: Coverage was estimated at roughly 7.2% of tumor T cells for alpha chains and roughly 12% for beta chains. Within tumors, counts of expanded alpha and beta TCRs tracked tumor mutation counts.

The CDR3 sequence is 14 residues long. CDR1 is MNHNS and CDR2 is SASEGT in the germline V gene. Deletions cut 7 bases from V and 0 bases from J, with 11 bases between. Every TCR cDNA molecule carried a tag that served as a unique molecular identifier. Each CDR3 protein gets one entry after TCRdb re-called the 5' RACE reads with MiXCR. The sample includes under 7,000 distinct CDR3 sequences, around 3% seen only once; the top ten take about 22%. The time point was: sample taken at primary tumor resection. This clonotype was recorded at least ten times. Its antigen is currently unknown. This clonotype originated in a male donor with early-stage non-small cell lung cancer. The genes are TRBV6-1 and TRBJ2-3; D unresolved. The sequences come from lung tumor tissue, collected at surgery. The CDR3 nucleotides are TGTGCCAGCACCACGACGGTTAGCACAGATACGCAGTATTTT. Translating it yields CASTTTVSTDTQYF.